This T cell receptor beta chain was captured in a study of CD8 T cells in Susac syndrome. After extraction with the RNeasy kit, about 0.45 to 1 ug of the RNA was reverse transcribed using random hexamers. By means of immunoSEQ multiplex PCR, TCR beta CDR3 spanning 54 Vbeta and 13 Jbeta underwent amplification. TCRdb itself ran the immunoSEQ multiplex PCR reads through MiXCR, one entry per CDR3 protein. The sample includes a few hundred thousand distinct CDR3 sequences, more than 80% of them seen just once. The TCR originated in a human donor with multiple sclerosis. The specimen sequenced was CD8+ T cells from PBMCs.

The CDR3 DNA sequence: TGTGCCAGCAGCTCCAACGCCCGCTACAATGAGCAGTTCTTC. Its translation: CASSSNARYNEQFF. J is TRBJ2-1 and V is TRBV7-9, with D unresolved. Germline V lookup: CDR1 SEHNR, CDR2 FQNEAQ (reference sequence). This CDR3 spans 14 amino acids. V was trimmed by 4 bases and J by 3 bases, leaving 10 bases between them. Full variable domain (missing parts from reference TRBV7-9 and TRBJ2-1): DTGVSQNPRHKITKRGQNVTFRCDPISEHNRLYWYRQTLGQGPEFLTYFQNEAQLEKSRLLSDRFSAERPKGSFSTLEIQRTEQGDSAMYLCASSSNARYNEQFFGPGTRLTVL.